A selection of T cell receptor beta chains follows, all from one sample in a study of T cell responses to AZD1222 COVID-19 vaccine. The table came from immunoSEQ multiplex PCR; TCRdb's copy has only in-frame clones and leaves some out. Seen here are 100,000 to 120,000 clones, 88% observed once, and the top ten hold 2% to 3%. This sample comprised peripheral blood, obtained on day 0 of AZD1222 vaccination. These receptors were obtained from an adult in good health. CDR3s include the opening cysteine and the closing phenylalanine or tryptophan. D genes are given only for firm matches. The size field is filled for only some rows; it gives once, few, many or a size class.

>.|TRBJ1-2|.|TRBV7-9
CASSQSTGSNYGYTF
TGTGCCAGCAGCCAATCCACAGGGAGTAACTATGGCTACACCTTC
>.|TRBJ2-1|.|TRBV10-1
CASSAGDGLGSYNEQFF
TGCGCCAGCAGTGCGGGAGACGGCCTTGGCTCCTACAATGAGCAGTTCTTC
>once|TRBJ1-1|.|TRBV20-1
CSADRITEAFF
TGCAGTGCTGACCGGATTACTGAAGCTTTCTTT
>.|TRBJ2-1|TRBD2|TRBV3-1/TRBV3-2
CASSGTSGTYNEQFF
TGTGCCAGCAGCGGGACTAGCGGGACCTACAATGAGCAGTTCTTC
>.|TRBJ2-2|.|TRBV10-2
CASSSELPSTGELFF
TGCGCCAGCAGTTCGGAGCTGCCCAGCACCGGGGAGCTGTTTTTT
>.|TRBJ2-3|TRBD2|TRBV4-3
CASSQGKREGIDTQYF
TGCGCCAGCAGCCAAGGAAAGCGGGAGGGCATAGATACGCAGTATTTT
>.|TRBJ1-1|TRBD1|TRBV28
CASRQGRFTNTEAFF
TGTGCCAGCAGACAGGGGCGGTTCACGAACACTGAAGCTTTCTTT
>.|TRBJ2-1|.|TRBV19
CASSIDGGREGFNEQFF
TGTGCCAGTAGTATAGATGGGGGCAGGGAAGGTTTCAATGAGCAGTTCTTC
>.|TRBJ2-3|.|TRBV18
CASSPWLGTLYF
TGTGCCAGCTCACCTTGGTTAGGGACTCTCTATTTT
>.|TRBJ1-2|.|TRBV27
CASKGISYGYTF
TGTGCCAGTAAAGGTATTAGCTATGGCTACACCTTC
>.|TRBJ1-5|TRBD1|TRBV2
CASSLGGSGNQPQHF
TGTGCCAGCAGTTTAGGGGGCTCTGGCAATCAGCCCCAGCATTTT
>.|TRBJ2-7|TRBD2|TRBV5-1
CASSWGSGGAQEQYF
TGCGCCAGCAGCTGGGGTAGCGGGGGGGCCCAGGAGCAGTACTTC
>.|TRBJ1-3|.|TRBV21-1
CASSKGQGAAGNTIYF
TGTGCCAGCAGCAAAGGACAGGGGGCGGCGGGAAACACCATATATTTT
>.|TRBJ2-1|TRBD2|TRBV28
CASSTYAGGSYNEQFF
TGTGCCAGCAGTACCTATGCGGGGGGGAGTTACAATGAGCAGTTCTTC
>.|TRBJ1-5|.|TRBV19
CASSPTGSNQPQHF
TGTGCCAGTAGTCCCACAGGGAGCAATCAGCCCCAGCATTTT
>.|TRBJ1-5|.|TRBV6-5
CASSPVGPNQPQHF
TGTGCCAGCAGTCCCGTTGGACCTAATCAGCCCCAGCATTTT
>.|TRBJ2-5|.|TRBV28
CASSLATSTKRPGYQETQYF
TGTGCCAGCAGTTTGGCCACGAGTACCAAGAGACCCGGGTACCAAGAGACCCAGTACTTC
>.|TRBJ1-1|.|TRBV6-2/TRBV6-3
CASSYSTGARNTEAFF
TGTGCCAGCAGTTACTCGACGGGGGCGCGGAACACTGAAGCTTTCTTT
>.|TRBJ2-3|.|TRBV10-1
CASSASTDTQYF
TGCGCCAGCAGTGCTTCCACAGATACGCAGTATTTT
>.|TRBJ2-2|TRBD2|TRBV2
CASSLAGGNTGELFF
TGTGCCAGCTCTCTAGCGGGAGGAAACACCGGGGAGCTGTTTTTT
>.|TRBJ1-5|.|TRBV2
CANPGRDNQPQHF
TGTGCCAACCCGGGAAGGGACAATCAGCCCCAGCATTTT
>.|TRBJ1-2|TRBD1|TRBV14
CASSPAGTAYGYTF
TGTGCCAGCAGCCCCGCAGGGACAGCCTATGGCTACACCTTC
>.|TRBJ1-2|TRBD1|TRBV15
CATSITGVGYTF
TGTGCCACCAGCATTACAGGGGTCGGCTACACCTTC
>.|TRBJ2-1|.|TRBV16
CASSLLADRAPHNEQFF
TGTGCCAGCAGCCTTCTAGCGGACAGGGCCCCCCACAATGAGCAGTTCTTC
>.|TRBJ2-5|TRBD2|TRBV6-5
CASSAGGRAETQYF
TGTGCCAGCAGCGCGGGGGGACGGGCAGAGACCCAGTACTTC
>.|TRBJ2-1|.|TRBV19
CASSSVAAYNEQFF
TGTGCCAGTAGTTCGGTAGCGGCCTACAATGAGCAGTTCTTC
>.|TRBJ1-5|.|TRBV2
CASMGTNYQPQHF
TGTGCCAGCATGGGCACGAACTATCAGCCCCAGCATTTT
>.|TRBJ2-2|TRBD2|TRBV5-1
CASSFRGGRDTGELFF
TGCGCCAGCAGCTTCCGGGGGGGCCGGGACACCGGGGAGCTGTTTTTT
>.|TRBJ2-2|.|TRBV4-2
CASSQAQGRSGELFF
TGTGCCAGCAGCCAAGCCCAGGGGCGGTCCGGGGAGCTGTTTTTT
>.|TRBJ2-2|.|TRBV5-4
CASSFPLGQAASSGELFF
TGTGCCAGCAGCTTCCCTCTCGGCCAGGCCGCGTCGTCCGGGGAGCTGTTTTTT
>.|TRBJ2-1|TRBD2|TRBV10-3
CAISEGAGDWNEQFF
TGTGCCATCAGTGAGGGGGCGGGAGACTGGAATGAGCAGTTCTTC
>.|TRBJ1-1|.|TRBV19
CASSTSPRNTEAFF
TGTGCCAGTAGTACGTCCCCCCGGAACACTGAAGCTTTCTTT
>few|TRBJ1-6|TRBD1|TRBV6-1
CASSGDRVDGNSPLHF
TGTGCCAGCAGTGGGGACAGGGTGGACGGAAATTCACCCCTCCACTTT
>.|TRBJ2-2|.|TRBV7-6
CASSLGQQRTGELFF
TGTGCCAGCAGCTTGGGGCAGCAGAGGACCGGGGAGCTGTTTTTT
>once|TRBJ2-1|.|TRBV4-3
CASSQDFSSKQFF
TGCGCCAGCAGCCAAGATTTCAGCTCCAAACAGTTCTTC
>.|TRBJ2-2|.|TRBV27
CASSWGTPSTGELFF
TGTGCCAGCAGTTGGGGGACTCCGAGCACCGGGGAGCTGTTTTTT
>.|TRBJ1-1|.|TRBV11-2
CASSPTGGGTEAFF
TGTGCCAGCAGCCCCACCGGGGGAGGCACTGAAGCTTTCTTT
>.|TRBJ2-3|.|TRBV3-1/TRBV3-2
CASSLTVSTDTQYF
TGTGCCAGCAGCCTGACCGTGAGCACAGATACGCAGTATTTT
>.|TRBJ1-2|.|TRBV4-1
CASSQVSGAYVSTF
TGCGCCAGCAGCCAAGTTTCCGGGGCGTACGTTAGCACCTTC
>.|TRBJ2-1|TRBD2|TRBV4-3
CASSHRAISGSYEQFF
TGCGCCAGCAGCCACCGTGCTATTAGCGGGAGCTATGAGCAGTTCTTC
>.|TRBJ2-1|.|TRBV10-1
CASSLPGGGEQFF
TGCGCCAGCAGCCTCCCCGGGGGCGGTGAGCAGTTCTTC
>.|TRBJ1-6|.|TRBV18
CASFKGEGNSPLHF
TGTGCCAGCTTTAAGGGGGAGGGTAATTCACCCCTCCACTTT
>.|TRBJ2-1|TRBD2|TRBV29-1
CSVGYSGRLRNEQFF
TGCAGCGTTGGGTATAGCGGGAGATTAAGAAATGAGCAGTTCTTC
>.|TRBJ2-7|TRBD2|TRBV27
CASSFSSGSYEQYF
TGTGCCAGCAGTTTTTCTAGCGGGAGCTACGAGCAGTACTTC
>.|TRBJ1-2|.|TRBV29-1
CSVVDTKYYGYTF
TGCAGCGTTGTGGACACGAAGTACTATGGCTACACCTTC
>.|TRBJ2-4|TRBD1|TRBV7-8
CASSLGQGNGNIQYF
TGTGCCAGCAGCTTAGGACAGGGAAATGGGAACATTCAGTACTTC
>.|TRBJ2-3|.|TRBV19
CASSIGVADTQYF
TGTGCCAGTAGTATAGGGGTCGCAGATACGCAGTATTTT
>.|TRBJ1-1|.|TRBV7-2
CASSPSFFRGLGAFF
TGTGCCAGCAGCCCTAGCTTCTTCCGAGGCCTGGGAGCTTTCTTT
>few|TRBJ2-1|.|TRBV5-4
CASSLSDRSNEQFF
TGTGCCAGCAGCTTGTCAGACCGGTCCAATGAGCAGTTCTTC
>.|TRBJ1-5|.|TRBV4-3
CASSQEVNQPQHF
TGCGCCAGCAGCCAAGAGGTCAATCAGCCCCAGCATTTT
>.|TRBJ2-3|.|TRBV12-3/TRBV12-4
CASSSNVDTQYF
TGTGCCAGCAGTTCAAACGTAGATACGCAGTATTTT
>.|TRBJ1-5|.|TRBV2
CASSEGRSNQPQHF
TGTGCCAGCAGCGAGGGACGGAGCAATCAGCCCCAGCATTTT
>few|TRBJ2-3|TRBD2|TRBV4-2
CASSQDIASGPTDTQYF
TGTGCCAGCAGCCAAGATATCGCTAGCGGACCCACAGATACGCAGTATTTT
>.|TRBJ2-2|TRBD1|TRBV18
CASSPGQGLTGELFF
TGTGCCAGCTCTCCGGGACAGGGGCTCACCGGGGAGCTGTTTTTT